A single sample is the source of the 27 T cell receptor beta chains below, sequenced in a study of CD8 T cells in ankylosing spondylitis. Via MiXCR, TCRdb re-called the 5' RACE reads, giving one row per CDR3 protein. Of about 320,000 distinct CDR3 sequences detected, roughly 12% appear once; the ten largest clones hold around 10%. Sequenced: blood, either unsorted or a sorted T cell fraction (not recorded which). These receptors all stem from a female donor with ankylosing spondylitis or in good health (not recorded which).

Comments on this clonotype: A much larger clone differs from this one at a single base, so this may be a read error. The rearrangement links TRBV20-1 to TRBJ2-1, with D tentatively TRBD1 or TRBD2 (5 bases each). The CDR3 is made up of 13 amino acids. Germline loops: CDR1 DFQATT, CDR2 SNEGSKA (reference sequence). CDR3 loop: CSPSGRGRNGQFF. DNA of the CDR3: TGCAGTCCCTCGGGCCGGGGCCGGAATGGGCAGTTCTTC.

The chain carries TRBV11-2 and TRBJ1-1, with no clear D. The CDR3 has 14 residues. V lost 3 bases and J 1 base, leaving 9 bases between the germline ends. The germline CDR1 and CDR2 sequences are SGHAT and FQNNGV. The CDR3 region has the DNA TGTGCCAGCAGCTTCCAGATAAAGAACACTGAAGCTTTCTTT. Its translation: CASSFQIKNTEAFF.

This clonotype was seen many times. The chain recombines TRBV5-1 with TRBJ2-1; D is undetermined. The germline gives CDR1 SGHRS, CDR2 YFSETQ. This CDR3 spans 15 amino acids. The V and J ends lost 3 bases and 0 bases respectively, with 10 bases between them. The CDR3 region is CASSWRRSSYNEQFF. CDR3 coding DNA: TGCGCCAGCAGCTGGAGACGGAGCTCCTACAATGAGCAGTTCTTC.

The chain has TRBV12-3 or TRBV12-4 and TRBJ2-5; 8 bases align to TRBD1. The CDR3 runs to 15 residues. Trimming removed 3 bases from V and 5 bases from J; junction bases left unmatched: 8. CDR3: CASSFRTGMGETQYF. The CDR3 coding sequence is TGTGCCAGCAGTTTCAGGACAGGGATGGGCGAGACCCAGTACTTC.

This clonotype was detected many times. This rearrangement joins TRBV10-3 to TRBJ1-2, with D unresolved. Germline V gives CDR1 ENHRY, CDR2 SYGVKD. V dropped 10 bases and J dropped 4 bases, with 19 bases sitting between them. There are 14 residues in the CDR3. The CDR3 loop is CATRGDVPGYGYTF. The CDR3, as DNA: TGTGCCACCCGGGGTGACGTCCCGGGCTATGGCTACACCTTC.

This clonotype was counted a few times. The rearrangement uses TRBV27 and TRBJ1-5; 9 bases are a match to TRBD1. The CDR3 contains 16 residues. Germline values: CDR1 MNHEY, CDR2 SMNVEV (reference sequence). V gave up 0 bases and J gave up 7 bases; unmatched junction bases: 7. CDR3: CASSLSGTGLWQPQHF. The CDR3 DNA follows: TGTGCCAGCAGTTTATCTGGGACAGGGTTGTGGCAGCCCCAGCATTTT.

Ten or more counts support this clonotype. The chain uses TRBV5-1 and TRBJ2-7, with D hard to call. This CDR3 has 14 amino acids. Germline V CDR1 and CDR2: SGHRS, YFSETQ. Trimming removed 1 base at V and 3 bases at J, with 11 bases between. The CDR3 reads CASSLSNSRYEQYF. The CDR3 region has the DNA TGCGCCAGCAGCTTGAGCAACAGCCGCTACGAGCAGTACTTC.

This clonotype was observed at least ten times. The gene calls are TRBV20-1 and TRBJ2-7; 7 nucleotides line up with TRBD2. Germline trimming cut 0 bases from V and 7 bases from J; bases unmatched to any gene: 12. Germline V lookup: CDR1 DFQATT, CDR2 SNEGSKA (reference sequence). The CDR3 loop spans 15 amino acids. CDR3 sequence reads: CSARDQAAGRGEQYF. The CDR3 nucleotides are TGCAGTGCTAGAGATCAAGCAGCGGGGAGGGGTGAGCAGTACTTC.

J is TRBJ2-7 and V is TRBV7-9; 8 bases agree with TRBD2. There are 16 residues in the CDR3. Germline V gene lookup returns CDR1 SEHNR and CDR2 FQNEAQ (reference sequence). V trimming: 1 base; J trimming: 5 bases; junction bases outside the gene matches: 10. CDR3 residues: CASSLDLAGLADEQYF. DNA for the CDR3: TGTGCCAGCAGCTTAGACCTAGCGGGTTTGGCCGACGAGCAGTACTTC.

This clonotype showed up many times. The chain has TRBV5-1 and TRBJ2-3; D possibly uses TRBD1 or TRBD2 (5 bases each). V lost 3 bases to trimming and J lost 1 base, with 9 bases between them. Germline values: CDR1 SGHRS, CDR2 YFSETQ. The CDR3 has 14 residues. DNA of the CDR3: TGCGCCAGCAGCTCAAGAGGGGGCACAGATACGCAGTATTTT. This sequence encodes CASSSRGGTDTQYF.

V and J are TRBV20-1 and TRBJ1-5, with TRBD1 matching 9 bases. The germline V gene encodes CDR1 DFQATT and CDR2 SNEGSKA (reference sequence). V was clipped by 1 base and J by 4 bases; unmatched bases: 8. The CDR3 sequence is 16 residues long. CDR3: CSARAVDRGWNQPQHF. The CDR3, as DNA: TGCAGTGCTAGAGCCGTGGACAGGGGTTGGAATCAGCCCCAGCATTTT.

In this sample, this clonotype turned up many times. The chain links TRBV5-1 to TRBJ2-3; unclear D gene. The CDR3 loop spans 15 amino acids. Trimming stripped 2 bases from V and 2 bases from J, with 12 bases between. CDR1 and CDR2 (germline): SGHRS, YFSETQ. Written as DNA, the CDR3 is TGCGCCAGCAGCTTCGACATGTCACCCACAGATACGCAGTATTTT. Amino acid sequence: CASSFDMSPTDTQYF.

This clonotype was detected only a few times. The J gene is TRBJ1-2, the V gene TRBV5-1; 7 nucleotides match TRBD1. Germline loops: CDR1 SGHRS, CDR2 YFSETQ. With 0 bases clipped from V and 8 bases from J, the junction kept 7 bases outside the gene matches. This CDR3 has 14 residues. The CDR3 sequence is CASSLAAGGGGYTF. Written as DNA, the CDR3 is TGCGCCAGCAGCTTGGCGGCAGGGGGAGGCGGCTACACCTTC.

The chain has TRBV7-2 and TRBJ1-2; 7 bases align to TRBD1. Germline V gene sequence: CDR1 SGHTA, CDR2 FQGNSA. This CDR3 has 14 residues. The V and J ends lost 6 bases and 3 bases, in that order; junction bases with no gene match: 7. Here the CDR3 DNA reads TGTGCCAGCAGTCAATATGGGACAGACTATGGCTACACCTTC. Protein product: CASSQYGTDYGYTF.

This clonotype was seen ten or more times. The chain links TRBV12-3 or TRBV12-4 to TRBJ2-7; D gene unclear. V was trimmed by 1 base and J by 7 bases, leaving 14 bases between them. This CDR3 contains 14 residues. CDR3 region: CASSLELLTSEQYF. CDR3 nucleotides: TGTGCCAGCAGTTTAGAGCTACTAACGAGTGAGCAGTACTTC.

There are many counts of this clonotype. The chain employs TRBV27 and TRBJ2-1, with D hard to call. Trimming stripped 0 bases from V and 5 bases from J, with 14 bases between. CDR3 length equals 16 residues. Germline-derived CDR1 and CDR2 are MNHEY and SMNVEV (reference sequence). The CDR3 reads CASSLSIDDVNNEQFF. The CDR3 DNA reads as TGTGCCAGCAGTTTATCGATCGACGACGTCAACAATGAGCAGTTCTTC.

This clonotype was seen ten or more times. The chain recombines TRBV27 with TRBJ1-5; 7 bases are shared with TRBD1. With V trimmed by 9 bases and J by 6 bases, 8 bases remained unmatched. The CDR3 totals 13 residues. Germline V gene lookup returns CDR1 MNHEY and CDR2 SMNVEV (reference sequence). The CDR3 DNA reads TGTGCCAGTGCCGGGACAGAAGGTCAGCCCCAGCATTTT. Its protein is CASAGTEGQPQHF.

This clonotype has at least ten counts. The J gene is TRBJ2-7, the V gene TRBV20-1, with D uncertain. Trimming took 0 bases from V and 3 from J, leaving 12 bases between them. This CDR3 spans 14 amino acids. Per the germline V gene, CDR1 is DFQATT and CDR2 is SNEGSKA (reference sequence). The CDR3 DNA reads as TGCAGTGCTAGAGATCTGGATAGCCTCTACGAGCAGTACTTC. Translating gives CSARDLDSLYEQYF.

The gene calls are TRBV20-1 and TRBJ2-3; TRBD1 agrees at 8 bases. Germline CDR1 is DFQATT and CDR2 is SNEGSKA (reference sequence). This CDR3 contains 15 residues. V lost 1 base to trimming and J lost 0 bases; unmatched junction nucleotides: 3. CDR3 in DNA: TGCAGTGCTAGAGTTCGGACAGGGAGCACAGATACGCAGTATTTT. Its protein is CSARVRTGSTDTQYF.

Ten or more counts support this clonotype. For the CDR3, the DNA is TGCGCCAGCAGCTTGATAGGCAGCGGGGGGAGCTATGAGCAGTTCTTC. It codes for CASSLIGSGGSYEQFF. The rearrangement joins TRBV5-1 to TRBJ2-1; TRBD2 agrees at 9 bases. CDR1 and CDR2 from the germline V gene are SGHRS and YFSETQ. The CDR3 totals 16 residues. The ends lost 1 base at V and 8 bases at J; junction bases unmatched: 10.

This clonotype was seen ten or more times. V usage is TRBV27 and J usage is TRBJ2-1; D is perhaps TRBD2 (5 bases). Germline V gene sequence: CDR1 MNHEY, CDR2 SMNVEV (reference sequence). With 2 bases removed from V and 0 bases from J, the gap between germline ends came to 8 bases. The CDR3 totals 15 residues. The CDR3: CASSLNGVSYNEQFF. CDR3 nucleotide sequence: TGTGCCAGCAGTTTAAACGGGGTCTCCTACAATGAGCAGTTCTTC.

The chain combines TRBV7-8 with TRBJ1-2; 9 positions match TRBD1. This CDR3 contains 15 residues. The V segment lost 5 bases and the J segment 4 bases; nucleotides outside the gene matches: 8. Germline V lookup: CDR1 SGHVS, CDR2 FQNEAQ. DNA of the CDR3: TGTGCCAGCAGCGCAACACAGGGGGCGGCCTATGGCTACACCTTC. Its protein is CASSATQGAAYGYTF. Using reference TRBV7-8 and TRBJ1-2 for the parts outside the CDR3, the full variable domain is GAGVSQSPRYKVAKRGQDVALRCDPISGHVSLFWYQQALGQGPEFLTYFQNEAQLDKSGLPSDRFFAERPEGSVSTLKIQRTQQEDSAVYLCASSATQGAAYGYTFGSGTRLTVV.

In regard to this clonotype: Given a much more abundant clone one base away, this may be a read error. Here the CDR3 reads CASSEGLRFHF. As DNA, the CDR3 is TGTGCCAGCAGTGAGGGGTTACGGTTCCACTTT. The chain employs TRBV2 and TRBJ1-6; D is unresolved. Germline-derived CDR1 and CDR2 are SNHLY and FYNNEI. This CDR3 region has 11 residues. V was pared by 3 bases and J by 17 bases, with 11 bases between.

This sequence joins TRBV6-2 or TRBV6-3 and TRBJ2-1; tentatively, D is TRBD2 (5 bases). Germline V CDR1 and CDR2: MNHEY, SVGEGT. V was clipped by 2 bases and J by 0 bases, with 14 bases between them. The CDR3 spans 17 residues. CDR3 sequence reads: CASSYNPLGSSYNEQFF. CDR3 coding DNA: TGTGCCAGCAGTTACAACCCATTGGGGAGCTCCTACAATGAGCAGTTCTTC.

This CDR3 reads CASSQDRRTSYEQYF. The DNA for the CDR3 is TGTGCCAGCAGCCAAGACAGGAGGACTTCCTACGAGCAGTACTTC. The chain uses TRBV3-1 and TRBJ2-7, with D tentatively TRBD2 (5 bases). Germline CDR1 reads LGHDT; CDR2 reads YNNKEL (reference sequence). Trimming took 0 bases from V and 1 from J, leaving 10 bases between them. This CDR3 region has 15 residues.

This clonotype appeared a few times. The rearrangement joins TRBV7-9 to TRBJ2-4, with D perhaps TRBD1 (6 bases). Germline V gene sequence: CDR1 SEHNR, CDR2 FQNEAQ (reference sequence). Between the trimmed V and J ends, which lost 4 bases and 6 bases, there was a span of 10 bases. There are 13 residues in the CDR3. The CDR3 DNA follows: TGTGCCAGCAGCTACACAGGGCCAAACATTCAGTACTTC. The encoded protein is CASSYTGPNIQYF.

The sample holds many counts of this clonotype. DNA for the CDR3: TGTGCCACCAGCAGAGATGCTCCCAACACCGGGGAGCTGTTTTTT. It is translated as CATSRDAPNTGELFF. This chain connects TRBV15 to TRBJ2-2; D not resolved. CDR1 is LNHNV, CDR2 YYDKDF, per germline (reference sequence). The CDR3 extends over 15 amino acids. The ends were cut back, 0 bases at V and 2 bases at J, with 7 bases in the middle.